What follows describes a single T cell receptor beta chain. The data originate from a study of blood T cell repertoires in COVID-19. At the level of the study: The origin of the acute and convalescent COVID-19 samples was the United States, Italy and Spain.

Germline V gene sequence: CDR1 MDHEN, CDR2 SYDVKM. Trimming took off 4 bases at V and 4 bases at J, with 11 bases between the two ends. CDR3 length: 14 amino acids. Sequencing was performed with immunoSEQ multiplex PCR; in TCRdb, only in-frame clones are kept and a portion is missing. The repertoire includes a few hundred thousand clones, approximately 86% of them detected once, and roughly 14% sits in the top ten. This sequence joins TRBV28 and TRBJ1-5; D perhaps matches TRBD1 (6 bases). The receptor was derived from a woman in her sixties or seventies with COVID-19, enrolled during active disease. The sequenced sample was peripheral blood. CDR3 bases: TGTGCCAGCAGTTCCGAACAGGGTAATCAGCCCCAGCATTTT. Translated: CASSSEQGNQPQHF.